The source of this TCR beta chain is a study of blood T cell repertoires in COVID-19. Study-wide background: Samples representing acute and convalescent COVID-19 were sourced from the United States, Italy and Spain. The analysed material was cDNA or gDNA that came from T cells, B-cell-depleted T cells, or PBMCs.

The junction had 6 bases not matched to a gene; V was cut back by 4 bases and J by 7 bases. Germline CDR1 and CDR2: MGHRA and YSYEKL. The CDR3 totals 15 residues. Original methodology: Amplification of reference gene primers provided the estimated nucleated cell counts. Profiled with immunoSEQ multiplex PCR; TCRdb holds only in-frame clones, not every one. V and J calls plus clone size are reproduced from that table; the DNA served to infer D and trimming. This table holds about 57,000 clones, less than 80% found once. The chain has TRBV4-1 and TRBJ1-4, with TRBD1 identical over 10 bases. This clonotype was obtained from a man in his fifties or sixties with acute or convalescent COVID-19. What was sequenced was peripheral blood. The CDR3 bases are TGCGCCAGCAGCCTAGACAGGGGGCGAGGTGAAAAACTGTTTTTT. It is translated as CASSLDRGRGEKLFF.